This T cell receptor beta chain was sequenced in a study of CD8 T cells in ankylosing spondylitis. Losses at the gene ends were 4 bases for V and 3 bases for J; bases not matched to a gene: 4. CDR3 length: 14 amino acids. Germline loops: CDR1 SQVTM, CDR2 ANQGSEA. Whole-study findings and limits: Seemingly characteristic of ankylosing spondylitis blood was a TCR beta motif consisting of under ten highly homologous variants.

This clonotype has at least ten counts. Its specificity is unknown. TCRdb re-called the 5' RACE reads with MiXCR, one entry per CDR3 protein. The sample shows 200,000 to 250,000 distinct CDR3 sequences, more than 25% of them seen only once. The TCR sequence derives from a male donor with ankylosing spondylitis or in good health (not recorded which). Sequenced material: blood, either unsorted or a sorted T cell fraction (not recorded which). J is TRBJ2-3 and V is TRBV29-1; TRBD1 matches at 10 bases. CDR3 sequence: CSVAGTGATDTQYF. DNA of the CDR3: TGCAGCGTTGCCGGGACAGGGGCAACAGATACGCAGTATTTT.